The present T cell receptor beta chain was sequenced within a study of glioma-infiltrating T cells. This clonotype came up many times. Antigen: not known. The iRepertoire nested amplicon-rescue multiplex PCR amplified TCR alpha and beta CDR3s from RNA. For one-step reverse transcription and amplification, roughly 100-400 ng of tissue mRNA or PBMC total RNA was used. TCRdb re-derived calls from the multiplex PCR reads in MiXCR, one entry per CDR3 protein. The sample lists approximately 120,000 distinct CDR3 sequences, less than 30% occurring once. Notes on the study in general: Above-expected tissue-blood divergence occurred in all gliomas, most in low-grade ones. Very few CDR3 sequences were shared between tissue and blood.

Germline loops: CDR1 SGHTA, CDR2 FQGNSA. This CDR3 region has 13 residues. The V end was cut by 3 bases, the J end by 0 bases, with 2 bases between. The sample taken for sequencing was glioma tissue, nonneoplastic brain tissue, or PBMCs (not recorded which). The chain is built from TRBV7-2 and TRBJ2-2; no firm D call. The receptor was isolated from a human donor with low-grade glioma or glioblastoma, undergoing nonglioma brain surgery, or in good health (not recorded which). As DNA, the CDR3 is TGTGCCAGCAGCTTGACGAACACCGGGGAGCTGTTTTTT. The encoded protein is CASSLTNTGELFF.